The table lists the clone carrying this TCR beta chain with a few counts. Antigen specificity is unknown. This sample was taken from a study of T-cell memory formation after mild COVID-19. Study results and limitations: Researchers report contracting CD4+ clones mostly in CM and EM, with CD8+ clones in EMRA.

V dropped 5 bases and J dropped 0 bases, with 14 bases sitting between them. The CDR3 is made up of 16 amino acids. TCRdb redid the calling of the 5' RACE reads with MiXCR, one entry per CDR3 protein. This sample yields 300,000 to 400,000 distinct CDR3 sequences, of which roughly 15% are seen a single time; approximately 20% belongs to the top ten. The clonotype was recovered from a man aged 18 to 35 who had mild COVID-19 (a few samples of this study predate the infection). Cell type and time point are not known. Input material: PBMCs or a T cell subset sorted from them (not recorded which). V usage is TRBV12-3 or TRBV12-4 and J usage is TRBJ1-3; D gene uncertain. The chain's CDR3 is CASSRTGSYSGNTIYF. CDR3 coding DNA: TGTGCCAGCAGTCGTACGGGCAGTTACTCTGGAAACACCATATATTTT.